This TCR beta chain was retrieved from a study of blood T cell repertoires in COVID-19 (dated by TCRdb to the early 2020s). About the study as a whole: Collaborator samples came from the United States, Italy and Spain and covered acute and convalescent phases of COVID-19. The material from the prospective study consisted of cDNA or gDNA derived from T cells, B-cell-depleted T cells, or PBMCs. Subjects who had been exposed to COVID-19, were actively infected with it, or had recovered from it provided the deeply sampled blood TCRbeta repertoires that made up the dataset. A freely available public database, intended as a resource for researchers studying the immune response to SARS-CoV-2, is where the repertoires were released. Samples came from the ongoing ImmuneRACE study (first 160 participants) plus 1,254 subjects from 6 global collaborators. Sample metadata almost always included a de-identified subject ID, COVID-19 status, age in years and sex. Where HLA class I and class II types were available, the types were taken from metadata supplied by the sample provider, not from assay-based typing. Paper-wide results and their limitations: The quantity of clinical and demographic metadata differed by source and by participant and was supplied without curation.

In the prospective study, participants were about 18 to 95 years old, resided in about two dozen geographic areas of the United States, and were enrolled through a virtual design. Cohort assignment in the prospective study relied on participant-reported clinical history from a screening survey and a study questionnaire. For ImmuneRACE Cohort 3, a participant was defined as recovered based on two consecutive negative NP/OP PCR tests, clearance by a healthcare professional, or resolution of symptoms. In the prospective study, whole blood, serum and a nasopharyngeal or oropharyngeal swab were collected from each participant by mobile phlebotomists. Participants in the prospective study had the option to provide additional blood draws and questionnaires over an approximately 2-month period. Before DNA extraction, prospective study blood samples were shipped either frozen or at room temperature. TCRbeta CDR3 regions were amplified from genomic DNA by means of the immunoSEQ Assay, a bias-controlled multiplex PCR. The study's processing was this. The number of nucleated cells in each sample was estimated from the amplification of reference gene primers within the assay. Sequence reads were collapsed and filtered to measure the absolute abundance of every unique TCRbeta CDR3 rearrangement. For each sample, productive Simpson clonality was calculated by taking the square root of Simpson's diversity index across productive rearrangements. TCRdb's version of the immuneACCESS table is confined to in-frame rearrangements and falls short of the full clone set. An unresolved V gene accounts for under half of the shortfall where checked; the remainder is of unknown origin. V and J calls and clone size follow that table, whereas D and trimming were derived from the DNA. The sample table lists fewer than 400,000 clones, roughly 87% of them with a count of one. Clones ranked in the top ten supply more than 8.5% of the sample.

As for this clone: The antigen it recognizes is unknown. No base-level quality is on record; no much larger clone is a single base apart.

The CDR3, cysteine through phenylalanine, is 11 amino acids long. Only CDR3 DNA is held: 33 bases, read in frame from base 1. In the germline V gene, CDR1 corresponds to SQVTM and CDR2 to ANQGSEA. The junction shows trimming of 6 bases on V and 2 bases on J, plus 8 bases between the germline ends. The TCR comes from a woman under 30 who had recovered from COVID-19. The specimen sequenced was PBMCs or T cells enriched from blood (not recorded which). Rearrangement joined TRBV29-1 to TRBJ2-7; 6 matching bases give a weak D call of TRBD1. The CDR3: CSVRGTYEQYF. DNA sequence: TGCAGCGTCAGGGGCACCTACGAGCAGTACTTC.